The source of this T cell receptor beta chain is a study of shared clonotypes between healthy human individuals. Measured with immunoSEQ multiplex PCR; TCRdb has only the in-frame clones, and not every one. The top ten clones hold approximately 0.37% of a sample with 2 million to 3 million clones, over 85% of them seen once. Trimming cost V 1 base and J 0 bases, with 5 bases left between them. The germline gives CDR1 SGHTA, CDR2 FQGNSA. The CDR3 extends over 14 amino acids. This receptor was taken from a man between 18 and 29 years old in good health. Some clones in this sample may be carry-over from other donors' samples. Sequences were obtained from naive CD4+ T cells from PBMCs. Subset noted: CD45RA+ positively selected. The chain employs TRBV7-2 and TRBJ2-3; D unclear. The CDR3 DNA follows: TGTGCCAGCAGCTTAGTACGGAGCACAGATACGCAGTATTTT. Translation: CASSLVRSTDTQYF.